A single sample is the source of the 8 T cell receptor beta chains below, sequenced in a study of shared clonotypes between healthy human individuals. TCRdb's copy holds only in-frame clones and misses some; the assay was immunoSEQ multiplex PCR. The sample lists 850,000 to 1,100,000 clones; approximately 80% were seen once. Sequencing was carried out using memory CD4+ T cells from PBMCs. Stated subset: CD45RA-negative fraction. Receptor source: a young man in good health. Some clones in this sample may be carry-over from other donors' samples.

As regards this clone: A far larger clone is a single base away, which makes a read error likely. This sequence joins TRBV11-2 and TRBJ1-2, with a tentative D call TRBD1 (6 bases). The CDR3 sequence is 12 residues long. From germline, CDR1 is SGHAT and CDR2 FQNNGV. V dropped 4 bases and J dropped 6 bases, with 9 bases sitting between them. The CDR3, as DNA: TGTGCCAGCAGCTCGAACAGGGATGGCTACACCTTC. This encodes CASSSNRDGYTF.

This clone was seen only once. J is TRBJ1-5 and V is TRBV19; TRBD1 matches 12 bases. CDR1 and CDR2 (germline): LNHDA, SQIVND (reference sequence). This CDR3 has 17 amino acids. With V trimmed by 5 bases and J by 1 base, 6 bases remained unmatched. The CDR3 DNA sequence: TGTGCCAGTAGTGAGGGACAGGGGGCGGGGAGCAATCAGCCCCAGCATTTT. Residues: CASSEGQGAGSNQPQHF.

A remark on this clone: The same CDR3 also results from other DNA sequences found in this sample. The rearrangement joins TRBV5-1 to TRBJ2-2; D may be TRBD2 (6 bases). The germline CDR1 and CDR2 sequences are SGHRS and YFSETQ. Trimming took off 1 base at V and 4 bases at J, with 11 bases between the two ends. The CDR3 has 15 amino acids. The CDR3 DNA is TGCGCCAGCAGCTTGTTTAGCGGAAGCACCGGGGAGCTGTTTTTT. It is translated as CASSLFSGSTGELFF.

CDR3 amino acids: CASSSRGPLSTDTQYF. The CDR3 DNA reads as TGTGCCAGCAGTTCCCGCGGGCCCTTGTCCACAGATACGCAGTATTTT. The genes are TRBV27 and TRBJ2-3; D might be TRBD2 (5 bases). V was cut by 4 bases and J by 2 bases, with 16 bases left in between. The length of the CDR3 is 16 residues. CDR1 is MNHEY, CDR2 SMNVEV, per germline (reference sequence).

V is TRBV18 and J is TRBJ2-2; possibly TRBD1 or TRBD2 for D (5 bases each). Germline CDR1 and CDR2: KGHSH and LQKENI. The CDR3 runs to 19 residues. V lost 3 bases, J lost 6 bases, and 26 bases lay in between. For the CDR3, the DNA is TGTGCCAGCTCACCTCCTACCACGGGACCCACTGATCGGGCCGGGGAGCTGTTTTTT. This gives the protein CASSPPTTGPTDRAGELFF.

The gene calls are TRBV5-4 and TRBJ2-5, with D unresolved. Germline CDR1 and CDR2: SGHNT and YYREEE (reference sequence). Trimming took 2 bases from V and 2 from J, leaving 7 bases between them. This CDR3 contains 13 residues. The CDR3 loop reads CASSFPTQETQYF. DNA for the CDR3: TGTGCCAGCAGCTTCCCCACTCAAGAGACCCAGTACTTC.

In this sample, this clone turned up many times. This chain connects TRBV27 to TRBJ1-2; D is unclear. V lost 5 bases to trimming and J lost 2 bases, with 15 bases between them. There are 15 residues in the CDR3. Looked up from germline, CDR1 is MNHEY and CDR2 is SMNVEV (reference sequence). The DNA for the CDR3 is TGTGCCAGCAGTCCCCAAGTACACGTAAACTATGGCTACACCTTC. Its protein is CASSPQVHVNYGYTF.

A remark on this clone: This may be a read error: a much more frequent sequence differs by one nucleotide. This CDR3 is also generated by other DNA sequences in the sample. V is TRBV5-8 and J is TRBJ1-5, with D hard to call. The CDR3 contains 15 residues. Germline V gene sequence: CDR1 SGHTS, CDR2 YDEGEE. Trimming removed 1 base from V and 0 bases from J, with 8 bases in between. CDR3 amino acids: CASSLSGDSNQPQHF. The CDR3 nucleotides are TGTGCCAGCAGCTTGTCAGGAGATAGCAATCAGCCCCAGCATTTT.